These T cell receptor beta chains were read from a single sample in a study of PD-L1 blockade in urothelial cancer. Here immunoSEQ multiplex PCR was the method, and the copy in TCRdb shows in-frame clones only, minus some. The data show around 40,000 clones, with roughly nine tenths seen just once and 11% held by the top ten. Material: PBMCs, obtained around atezolizumab (anti-PD-L1) treatment. These TCRs come from a woman aged 60-70 years with urothelial cancer. Each CDR3 is given without its conserved first and last residue. Expanded clones are given a class, and other clones once, few, many or no size at all.

abundance	v_gene	j_gene	CDR3aa
NA	TRBV2	TRBJ2-1	ASIRTSGSFGEQF
NA	TRBV9	TRBJ2-2	ASSRGLAANTGELF
NA	TRBV5-8	TRBJ1-5	ASSSGDRLGYQPQH
NA	TRBV14	TRBJ1-1	ASSQELGIGNTEAF
NA	TRBV19	TRBJ1-4	ASSRPGTGTNEKLF
NA	TRBV6-1	TRBJ1-3	ASSFGQPSGNTIY
NA	TRBV30	TRBJ1-5	AWRYPGQPQH
NA	TRBV28	TRBJ1-1	AGARQGTNTEAF
NA	TRBV2	TRBJ2-3	ASSEPLVDTQY
NA	TRBV6-1	TRBJ2-7	ASSGLAYEQY
NA	TRBV4-3	TRBJ2-1	ASSQVPVKGTYNEQF
once	TRBV28	TRBJ1-1	ASRPNYGENRNTEAF
NA	TRBV27	TRBJ2-1	ASSSSAEGANEQF
NA	TRBV6-5	TRBJ2-5	ASSSGRQTQY
NA	TRBV4-2	TRBJ2-3	ASRSKGLAGPDTQY
NA	TRBV4-1	TRBJ2-2	ASSQEDRVSGELF
NA	TRBV4-1	TRBJ2-4	ASSQEKGISGPAKNIQY
NA	TRBV28	TRBJ1-5	ASSLRTGYQPQH
NA	TRBV2	TRBJ1-2	ASTRGTREVGYT
NA	TRBV6-5	TRBJ2-7	ASSERQGNYEQY
NA	TRBV7-9	TRBJ2-5	ASSSTGTEETQY
NA	TRBV11-2	TRBJ2-1	ASSLTSQYNEQF
NA	TRBV27	TRBJ2-2	ASSFRLANTGELF
NA	TRBV12-5	TRBJ2-6	ASGLVDRALLEGANVLT
NA	TRBV23-1	TRBJ1-2	AKYPGQNNYGYT
NA	TRBV7-6	TRBJ2-1	ASSAPPGTGPNTEQF
NA	TRBV4-1	TRBJ2-5	ASSQGMGEETQY
NA	TRBV7-2	TRBJ1-5	ASSRRDRGNQPQH
NA	TRBV7-2	TRBJ1-2	ASSPGGLQRGYGYT
NA	TRBV19	TRBJ1-2	ASLRGTSYGYT
once	TRBV19	TRBJ2-1	ASTPSSGRPDNEQF
NA	TRBV28	TRBJ1-1	ASRGGVNTEAF
NA	TRBV9	TRBJ2-2	ASSVGAGINTGELF
NA	TRBV6-1	TRBJ1-2	ASRETGVVYGYT
NA	TRBV19	TRBJ2-6	ASSIRGQGGSGANVLT
NA	TRBV6-5	TRBJ2-7	ASSYAGLRYEQY
NA	TRBV6-1	TRBJ1-5	ASSPQRIGNQPQH
once	TRBV9	TRBJ1-2	ASTSGLNYGYT
NA	TRBV5-1	TRBJ2-2	ASSLDLAGNTGELF
NA	TRBV19	TRBJ2-3	ASRADRLSTDTQY
NA	TRBV4-3	TRBJ2-1	ASRTGLASNEQF
few	TRBV11-2	TRBJ2-4	ASSSRLAKNIQY
NA	TRBV7-6	TRBJ2-7	ASSAAGAYEQY
few	TRBV6-1	TRBJ2-3	ASGSLADSTDTQY
NA	TRBV30	TRBJ2-7	AWGYSPRDEQY
NA	TRBV5-4	TRBJ2-1	ASSLAGGRNNYNEQF